This T cell receptor (beta chain) emerged from a study of T cell repertoires in cytomegalovirus infection. General study points: Cumulative frequency (of public TCR beta family members) identified carriers of CMV plus the relevant HLA.

TCRdb ran MiXCR on the reads and lists one entry per CDR3 protein. Counted here are fewer than 200,000 distinct CDR3 sequences, approximately 15% occurring once; the ten biggest clones make up 25% to 30%. The CDR3 has 15 amino acids. V lost 0 bases and J 2 bases, leaving 9 bases between the germline ends. Germline CDR1 is SGHKS and CDR2 is YYEKEE (reference sequence). This clonotype was recorded a few times. The antigen remains unidentified. This clonotype was obtained from a human donor in good health (CMV status not recorded). Some clones in this sample may be carry-over from other donors' samples. Sequencing used PBMCs. The J gene is TRBJ1-5, the V gene TRBV5-5; D is undetermined. CDR3 nucleotide sequence: TGTGCCAGCAGCTTGGGGGTTTTCGGCAATCAGCCCCAGCATTTT. The encoded protein is CASSLGVFGNQPQHF.